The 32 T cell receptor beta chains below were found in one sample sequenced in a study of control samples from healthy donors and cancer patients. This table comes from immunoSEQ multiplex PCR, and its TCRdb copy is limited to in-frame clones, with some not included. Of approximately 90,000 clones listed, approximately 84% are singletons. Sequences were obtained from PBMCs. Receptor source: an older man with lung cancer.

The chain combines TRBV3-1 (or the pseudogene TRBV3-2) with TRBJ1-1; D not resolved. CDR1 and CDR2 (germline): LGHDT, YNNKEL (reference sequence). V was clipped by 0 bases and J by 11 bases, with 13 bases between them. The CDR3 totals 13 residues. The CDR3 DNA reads TGTGCCAGCAGCCAAGAAGGAAGGAACCTCGCTTTCTTT. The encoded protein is CASSQEGRNLAFF.

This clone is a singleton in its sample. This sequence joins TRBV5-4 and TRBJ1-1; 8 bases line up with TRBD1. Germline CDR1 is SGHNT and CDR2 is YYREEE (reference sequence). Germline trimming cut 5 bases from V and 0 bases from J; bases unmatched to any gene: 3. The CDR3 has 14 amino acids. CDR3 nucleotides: TGTGCCAGCAGGCCGGACAGGGTGAACACTGAAGCTTTCTTT. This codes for CASRPDRVNTEAFF.

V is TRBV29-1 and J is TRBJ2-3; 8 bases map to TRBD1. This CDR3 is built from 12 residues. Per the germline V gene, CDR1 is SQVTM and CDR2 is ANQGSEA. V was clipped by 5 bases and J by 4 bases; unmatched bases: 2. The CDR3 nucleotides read TGCAGCGTTCGGACAGGGTCAGATACGCAGTATTTT. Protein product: CSVRTGSDTQYF.

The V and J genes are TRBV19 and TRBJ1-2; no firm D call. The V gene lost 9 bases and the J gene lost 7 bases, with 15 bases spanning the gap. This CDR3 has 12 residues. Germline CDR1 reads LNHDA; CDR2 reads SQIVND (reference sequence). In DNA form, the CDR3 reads TGTGCCAGGGCGGGTAGCGGGGTTGGCTACACCTTC. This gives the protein CARAGSGVGYTF.

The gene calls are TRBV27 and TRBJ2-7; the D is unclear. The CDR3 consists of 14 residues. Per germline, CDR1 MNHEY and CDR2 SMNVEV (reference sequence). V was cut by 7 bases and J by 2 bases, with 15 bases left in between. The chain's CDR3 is CASTPSGSTYEQYF. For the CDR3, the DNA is TGTGCCAGCACCCCCTCTGGTTCGACCTACGAGCAGTACTTC.

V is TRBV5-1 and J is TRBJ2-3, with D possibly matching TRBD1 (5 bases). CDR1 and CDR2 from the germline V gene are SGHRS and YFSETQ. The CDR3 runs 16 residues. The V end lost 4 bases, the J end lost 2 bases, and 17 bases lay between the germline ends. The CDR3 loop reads CASSPGKIGVTDTQYF. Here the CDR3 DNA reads TGCGCCAGCAGCCCTGGGAAAATAGGGGTCACAGATACGCAGTATTTT. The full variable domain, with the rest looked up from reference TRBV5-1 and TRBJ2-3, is KAGVTQTPRYLIKTRGQQVTLSCSPISGHRSVSWYQQTPGQGLQFLFEYFSETQRNKGNFPGRFSGRQFSNSRSEMNVSTLELGDSALYLCASSPGKIGVTDTQYFGPGTRLTVL.

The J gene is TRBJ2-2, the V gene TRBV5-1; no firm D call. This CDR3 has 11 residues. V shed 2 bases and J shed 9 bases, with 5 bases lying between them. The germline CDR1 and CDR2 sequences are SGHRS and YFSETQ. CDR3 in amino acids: CASSLGRELFF. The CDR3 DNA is TGCGCCAGCAGCTTAGGCAGGGAGCTGTTTTTT.

The DNA for the CDR3 is TGCGCCAGCAGTGATTGGGGAATAGGTTTCGGAAACACCATATATTTT. It codes for CASSDWGIGFGNTIYF. The rearrangement links TRBV10-2 to TRBJ1-3; D unclear. This CDR3 has 16 amino acids. Germline V gives CDR1 WSHSY, CDR2 SAAADI. V lost 3 bases to trimming and J lost 4 bases, with 16 bases between them.

The CDR3 DNA is TGTGCCATCAGTGCTGGGAAGGACACTGAAGCTTTCTTT. As protein: CAISAGKDTEAFF. The J gene is TRBJ1-1, the V gene TRBV10-3; unclear D gene. The V end lost 4 bases, the J end lost 3 bases, and 9 bases lay between the germline ends. The CDR3 is made up of 13 amino acids. Germline V lookup: CDR1 ENHRY, CDR2 SYGVKD.

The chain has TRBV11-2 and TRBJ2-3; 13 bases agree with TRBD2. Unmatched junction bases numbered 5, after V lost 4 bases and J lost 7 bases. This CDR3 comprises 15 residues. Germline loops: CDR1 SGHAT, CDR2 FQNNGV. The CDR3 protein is CASSSLAGGLYTQYF. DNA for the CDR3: TGTGCCAGCAGCTCACTAGCGGGGGGGCTCTATACGCAGTATTTT.

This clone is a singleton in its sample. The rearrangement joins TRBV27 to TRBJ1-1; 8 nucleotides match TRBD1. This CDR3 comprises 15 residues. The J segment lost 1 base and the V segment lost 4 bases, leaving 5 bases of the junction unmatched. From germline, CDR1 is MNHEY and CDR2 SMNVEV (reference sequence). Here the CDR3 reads CASSSWTGWNTEAFF. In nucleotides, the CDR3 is TGTGCCAGCAGTTCATGGACAGGGTGGAACACTGAAGCTTTCTTT.

The DNA for the CDR3 is TGTGCCAGCAGGGCGACAGGGTACGTTGAGCAGTTCTTC. Its protein is CASRATGYVEQFF. V and J are TRBV27 and TRBJ2-1; 7 bases align to TRBD1. Germline assignment: CDR1 MNHEY and CDR2 SMNVEV (reference sequence). J lost 9 bases, V lost 6 bases, and 8 bases had no gene match. The CDR3 is 13 amino acids.

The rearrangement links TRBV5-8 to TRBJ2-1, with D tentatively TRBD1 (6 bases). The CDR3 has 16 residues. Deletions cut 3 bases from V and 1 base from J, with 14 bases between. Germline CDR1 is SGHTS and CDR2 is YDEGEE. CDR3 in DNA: TGTGCCAGCAGCTCCTACAGGGAGAGATCCTACAATGAGCAGTTCTTC. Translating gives CASSSYRERSYNEQFF.

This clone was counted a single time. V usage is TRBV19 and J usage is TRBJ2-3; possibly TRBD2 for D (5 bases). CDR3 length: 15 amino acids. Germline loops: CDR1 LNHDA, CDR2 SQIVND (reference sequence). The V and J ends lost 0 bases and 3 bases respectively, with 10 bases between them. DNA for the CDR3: TGTGCCAGTAGTATAGATAGCACGGGAACAGATACGCAGTATTTT. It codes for CASSIDSTGTDTQYF.

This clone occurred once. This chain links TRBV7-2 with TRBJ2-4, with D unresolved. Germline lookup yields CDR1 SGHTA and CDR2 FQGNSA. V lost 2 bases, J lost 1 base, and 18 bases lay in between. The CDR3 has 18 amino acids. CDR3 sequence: CASSLKAPVFLAKNIQYF. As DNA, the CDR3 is TGTGCCAGCAGCTTAAAGGCCCCGGTGTTCTTGGCCAAAAACATTCAGTACTTC. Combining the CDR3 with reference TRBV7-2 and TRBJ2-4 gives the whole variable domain GAGVSQSPSNKVTEKGKDVELRCDPISGHTALYWYRQSLGQGLEFLIYFQGNSAPDKSGLPSDRFSAERTGGSVSTLTIQRTQQEDSAVYLCASSLKAPVFLAKNIQYFGAGTRLSVL.

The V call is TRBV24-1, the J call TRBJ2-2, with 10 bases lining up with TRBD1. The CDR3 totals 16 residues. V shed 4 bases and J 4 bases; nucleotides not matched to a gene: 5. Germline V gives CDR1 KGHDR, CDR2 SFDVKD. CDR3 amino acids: CATSDPGQGTTGELFF. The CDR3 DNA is TGTGCCACCAGTGACCCGGGACAGGGGACCACCGGGGAGCTGTTTTTT.

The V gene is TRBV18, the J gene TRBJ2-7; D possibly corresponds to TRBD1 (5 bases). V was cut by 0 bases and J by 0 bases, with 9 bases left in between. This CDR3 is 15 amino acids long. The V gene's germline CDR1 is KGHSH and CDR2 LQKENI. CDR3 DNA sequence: TGTGCCAGCTCACCACCGAAGGGGTACTCCTACGAGCAGTACTTC. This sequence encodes CASSPPKGYSYEQYF.

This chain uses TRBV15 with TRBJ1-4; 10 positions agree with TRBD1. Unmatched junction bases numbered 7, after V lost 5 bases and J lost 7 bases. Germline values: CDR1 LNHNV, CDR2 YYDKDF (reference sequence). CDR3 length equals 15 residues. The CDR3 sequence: CATSPSGTGAEKLFF. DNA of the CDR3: TGTGCCACCAGCCCATCAGGGACAGGGGCTGAAAAACTGTTTTTT. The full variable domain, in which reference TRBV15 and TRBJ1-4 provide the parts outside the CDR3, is DAMVIQNPRYQVTQFGKPVTLSCSQTLNHNVMYWYQQKSSQAPKLLFHYYDKDFNNEADTPDNFQSRRPNTSFCFLDIRSPGLGDTAMYLCATSPSGTGAEKLFFGSGTQLSVL.

CDR3 in DNA: TGCGCCAGCAGTCTTAAAAACTGGACGCAGGACTACGAGCAGTACTTC. This codes for CASSLKNWTQDYEQYF. The V call is TRBV23-1, the J call TRBJ2-7; D is uncertain. TRBV23-1 is an ORF, with its function uncertain. Trimming left V 4 bases short and J 3 bases short, with 19 bases between. This CDR3 region has 16 residues.

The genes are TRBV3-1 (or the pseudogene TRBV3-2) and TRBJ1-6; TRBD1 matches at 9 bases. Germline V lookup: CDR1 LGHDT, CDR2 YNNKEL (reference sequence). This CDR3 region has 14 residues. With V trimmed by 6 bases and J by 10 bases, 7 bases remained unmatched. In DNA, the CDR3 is TGTGCCAGCAGTCGGACAGGGGCAGGATCACCCCTCCACTTT. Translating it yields CASSRTGAGSPLHF.

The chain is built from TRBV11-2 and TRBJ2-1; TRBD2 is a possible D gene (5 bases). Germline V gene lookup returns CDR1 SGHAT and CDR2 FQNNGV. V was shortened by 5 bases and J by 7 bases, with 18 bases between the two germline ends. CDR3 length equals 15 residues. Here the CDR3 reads CASSRAGSRQNEQFF. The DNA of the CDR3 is TGTGCCAGCAGCCGCGCGGGTTCCAGGCAGAATGAGCAGTTCTTC.

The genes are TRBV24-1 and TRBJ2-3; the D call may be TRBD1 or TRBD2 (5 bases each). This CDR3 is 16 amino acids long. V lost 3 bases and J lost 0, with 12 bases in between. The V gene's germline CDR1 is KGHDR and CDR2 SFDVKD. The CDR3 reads CATSDLRGTSTDTQYF. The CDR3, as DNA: TGTGCCACCAGTGATCTGAGGGGTACTAGCACAGATACGCAGTATTTT.

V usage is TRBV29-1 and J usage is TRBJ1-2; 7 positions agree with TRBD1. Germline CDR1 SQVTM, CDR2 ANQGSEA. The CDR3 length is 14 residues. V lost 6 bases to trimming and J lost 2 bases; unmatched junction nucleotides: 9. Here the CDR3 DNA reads TGCAGCGTGGCTACAGGGGCATACAACTATGGCTACACCTTC. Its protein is CSVATGAYNYGYTF. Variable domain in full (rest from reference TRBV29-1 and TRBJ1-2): SAVISQKPSRDICQRGTSLTIQCQVDSQVTMMFWYRQQPGQSLTLIATANQGSEATYESGFVIDKFPISRPNLTFSTLTVSNMSPEDSSIYLCSVATGAYNYGYTFGSGTRLTVV.

The CDR3 here is CASSSRTGINYGYTF. The DNA for the CDR3 is TGTGCCAGCAGCTCCCGGACAGGGATAAACTATGGCTACACCTTC. The rearrangement links TRBV7-8 to TRBJ1-2; 8 bases align to TRBD1. CDR1 is SGHVS and CDR2 is FQNEAQ in the germline V gene. V gave up 4 bases and J gave up 2 bases; unmatched junction bases: 6. This CDR3 has 15 amino acids.

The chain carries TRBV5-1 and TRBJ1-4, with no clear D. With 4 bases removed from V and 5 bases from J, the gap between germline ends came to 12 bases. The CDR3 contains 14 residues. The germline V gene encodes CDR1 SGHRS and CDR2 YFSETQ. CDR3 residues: CASSPRGLNEKLFF. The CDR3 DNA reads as TGCGCCAGCAGCCCTCGGGGTCTGAATGAAAAACTGTTTTTT.

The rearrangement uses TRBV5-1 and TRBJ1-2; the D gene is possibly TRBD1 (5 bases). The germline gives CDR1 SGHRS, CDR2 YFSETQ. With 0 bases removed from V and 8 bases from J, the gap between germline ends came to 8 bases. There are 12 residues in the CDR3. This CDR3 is CASSLEGRGYTF. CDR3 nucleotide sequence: TGCGCCAGCAGCTTGGAGGGGCGAGGCTACACCTTC.

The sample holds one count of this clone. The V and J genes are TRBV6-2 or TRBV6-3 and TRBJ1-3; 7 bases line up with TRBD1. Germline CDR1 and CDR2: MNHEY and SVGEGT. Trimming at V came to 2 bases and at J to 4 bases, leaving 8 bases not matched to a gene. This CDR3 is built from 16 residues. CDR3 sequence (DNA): TGTGCCAGCAGTTACACTCGACAGGGTTCGGGAAACACCATATATTTT. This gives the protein CASSYTRQGSGNTIYF.

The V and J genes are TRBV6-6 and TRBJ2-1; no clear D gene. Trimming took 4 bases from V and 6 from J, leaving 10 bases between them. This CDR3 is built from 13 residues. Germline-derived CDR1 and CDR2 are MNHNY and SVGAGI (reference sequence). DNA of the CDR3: TGTGCCAGCAGTTCCCGTGGGCCCAATGAGCAGTTCTTC. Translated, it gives CASSSRGPNEQFF.

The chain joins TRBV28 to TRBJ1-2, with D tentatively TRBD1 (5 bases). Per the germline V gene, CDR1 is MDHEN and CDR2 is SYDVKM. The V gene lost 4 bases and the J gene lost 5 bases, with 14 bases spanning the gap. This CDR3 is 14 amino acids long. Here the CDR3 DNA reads TGTGCCAGCAGTTCCATTCCAGGGATATATGGCTACACCTTC. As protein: CASSSIPGIYGYTF.

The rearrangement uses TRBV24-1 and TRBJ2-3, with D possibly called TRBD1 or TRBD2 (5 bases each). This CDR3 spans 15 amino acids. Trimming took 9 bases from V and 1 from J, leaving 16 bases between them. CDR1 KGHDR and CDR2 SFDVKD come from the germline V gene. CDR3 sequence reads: CATGTPSDRTDTQYF. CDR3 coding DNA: TGTGCCACCGGGACCCCCTCGGACCGCACAGATACGCAGTATTTT.

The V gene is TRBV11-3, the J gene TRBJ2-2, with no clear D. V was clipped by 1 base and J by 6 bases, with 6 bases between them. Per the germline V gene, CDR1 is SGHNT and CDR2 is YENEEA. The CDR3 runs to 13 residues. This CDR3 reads CASSLVRAGELFF. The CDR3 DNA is TGTGCCAGCAGCTTAGTTAGGGCCGGGGAGCTGTTTTTT.

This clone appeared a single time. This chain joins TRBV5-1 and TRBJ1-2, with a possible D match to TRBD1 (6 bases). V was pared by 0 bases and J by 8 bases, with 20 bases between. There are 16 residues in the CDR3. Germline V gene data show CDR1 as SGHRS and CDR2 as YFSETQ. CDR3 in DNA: TGCGCCAGCAGCTTGGATGGCCAGGGACACTATGAAGGCTACACCTTC. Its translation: CASSLDGQGHYEGYTF.